One and the same sample provided the 25 T cell receptor beta chains below, sequenced in a study of neurological immune-mediated disorders. MiXCR, applied by TCRdb to the 5' RACE reads, yields one record per CDR3 protein. Of fewer than 90,000 distinct CDR3 sequences listed, about 10% were seen once; the top ten hold 9.5% to 10%. Time point meaning: longitudinal time-point 1 (baseline). The material sequenced was PBMCs. All receptors come from a man aged 25-45 years in good health.

This clonotype was recorded at least ten times. The chain couples TRBV5-1 to TRBJ1-4; D remains unclear. The V gene's germline CDR1 is SGHRS and CDR2 YFSETQ. The CDR3 has 15 residues. V shed 0 bases and J shed 7 bases, with 13 bases lying between them. In nucleotides, the CDR3 is TGCGCCAGCAGCTTGGGTTTCTCGGGCCCTGAAAAACTGTTTTTT. Translating gives CASSLGFSGPEKLFF.

In its sample, this clonotype was seen many times. This chain uses TRBV10-2 with TRBJ1-4; D ambiguous. This CDR3 has 14 amino acids. Per germline, CDR1 WSHSY and CDR2 SAAADI. The germline V and J ends were trimmed by 6 bases and 8 bases, with 16 bases remaining between them. The CDR3 coding sequence is TGCGCCAGCAGGGAAGCCCCTACCGAGGAAAAACTGTTTTTT. This translates into CASREAPTEEKLFF.

This clonotype was seen more than once but under ten times. V gene TRBV5-1 combines with J gene TRBJ2-2; a weak D match, TRBD2 (6 bases). V dropped 1 base and J dropped 3 bases, with 19 bases sitting between them. Germline lookup yields CDR1 SGHRS and CDR2 YFSETQ. This CDR3 is built from 18 residues. Here the CDR3 DNA reads TGCGCCAGCAGCTTGTTACTGGGCCGCGGGGCAGACACCGGGGAGCTGTTTTTT. Amino acid sequence: CASSLLLGRGADTGELFF.

Many counts were recorded for this clonotype. This chain connects TRBV24-1 to TRBJ2-1; 13 positions match TRBD2. With V trimmed by 3 bases and J by 4 bases, 8 bases remained unmatched. CDR3 length: 18 residues. Germline values: CDR1 KGHDR, CDR2 SFDVKD. DNA of the CDR3: TGTGCCACCAGTGATCCCTATTCGACTAGCGGGAGGTACAATGAGCAGTTCTTC. Amino acids: CATSDPYSTSGRYNEQFF.

The chain links TRBV5-1 to TRBJ2-2, with TRBD1 matching over 8 bases. Germline values: CDR1 SGHRS, CDR2 YFSETQ. J lost 1 base, V lost 6 bases, and 2 bases had no gene match. This CDR3 region has 14 residues. CDR3 DNA: TGCGCCAGCAAGGGGACAGGGAACACCGGGGAGCTGTTTTTT. As protein: CASKGTGNTGELFF.

This clonotype is a singleton in its sample. A much larger clone differs from this one at a single base, so this may be a read error. V gene TRBV3-1 combines with J gene TRBJ2-2, with 7 nucleotides matching TRBD2. CDR1 and CDR2 from the germline V gene are LGHDT and YNNKEL (reference sequence). CDR3 length equals 14 residues. In DNA, the CDR3 is TGTGCCATCAGCCGGGGAGGGCCCGGCGGGGAGCTGTTTTTT. Its protein is CAISRGGPGGELFF.

This clonotype has at least ten counts. The chain links TRBV28 to TRBJ2-2; no reliable D call. Germline CDR1 and CDR2: MDHEN and SYDVKM. CDR3 length: 14 amino acids. V dropped 5 bases and J dropped 3 bases, with 10 bases sitting between them. CDR3 DNA sequence: TGTGCCAGCAGTAGAGAAGAATACACCGGGGAGCTGTTTTTT. Encoded protein: CASSREEYTGELFF. The entire variable domain, with the rest obtained from reference TRBV28 and TRBJ2-2, is as follows: DVKVTQSSRYLVKRTGEKVFLECVQDMDHENMFWYRQDPGLGLRLIYFSYDVKMKEKGDIPEGYSVSREKKERFSLILESASTNQTSMYLCASSREEYTGELFFGEGSRLTVL.

Details on this clonotype: A much larger clone differs by one base, so this may be a read error. The chain couples TRBV10-3 to TRBJ1-1; TRBD1 matches 12 bases. The germline CDR1 and CDR2 sequences are ENHRY and SYGVKD. This CDR3 region has 15 residues. The CDR3 is CVISLGTGGETEAFF. DNA of the CDR3: TGTGTCATCAGTCTTGGGACAGGGGGCGAAACTGAAGCTTTCTTT.

This clonotype has ten or more counts. The chain joins TRBV7-3 to TRBJ2-1; D uncertain. This CDR3 has 15 residues. CDR1 is SGHTA, CDR2 FQGTGA, per germline. Trimming removed 1 base from V and 4 bases from J, with 11 bases in between. In DNA form, the CDR3 reads TGTGCCAGCAGCTTAATCGTTACACAGTACAATGAGCAGTTCTTC. This encodes CASSLIVTQYNEQFF.

In its sample, this clonotype was seen many times. The chain couples TRBV5-5 to TRBJ1-2; TRBD1 is a possible D gene (6 bases). The CDR3 consists of 14 residues. V gave up 4 bases and J gave up 7 bases, with 17 bases separating them. In germline, CDR1 is SGHKS, CDR2 YYEKEE (reference sequence). This CDR3 is CASSQSRGQAGYTF. The CDR3 bases are TGTGCCAGCAGCCAATCCAGGGGTCAGGCTGGCTACACCTTC. Full variable domain (remainder filled in from reference TRBV5-5 and TRBJ1-2): DAGVTQSPTHLIKTRGQQVTLRCSPISGHKSVSWYQQVLGQGPQFIFQYYEKEERGRGNFPDRFSARQFPNYSSELNVNALLLGDSALYLCASSQSRGQAGYTFGSGTRLTVV.

This clonotype turned up a few times. The gene calls are TRBV6-2 or TRBV6-3 and TRBJ2-7, with TRBD1 as a possible D gene (6 bases). The CDR3 covers 16 residues. The V end was cut by 9 bases, the J end by 2 bases, with 23 bases between. Germline assignment: CDR1 MNHEY and CDR2 SVGEGT. The CDR3 nucleotides are TGTGCCAGTATGTTAATAAGTAGCCAGGGGCCCTACGAGCAGTACTTC. It translates to CASMLISSQGPYEQYF.

This clonotype was seen repeatedly, ten times or more. V gene TRBV6-1 combines with J gene TRBJ2-2; the D is unclear. Germline V gene data show CDR1 as MNHNS and CDR2 as SASEGT. The CDR3 spans 13 residues. The V gene lost 2 bases and the J gene lost 4 bases, with 5 bases spanning the gap. In nucleotides, the CDR3 is TGTGCCAGCAGTGAACTGCGCACCGGGGAGCTGTTTTTT. It encodes CASSELRTGELFF.

This clonotype was detected many times. The rearrangement uses TRBV6-5 and TRBJ2-4; the D gene could be TRBD1 or TRBD2 (6 bases each). The germline V and J ends were trimmed by 0 bases and 1 base, with 13 bases remaining between them. This CDR3 has 17 residues. The germline CDR1 and CDR2 sequences are MNHEY and SVGAGI. CDR3 coding DNA: TGTGCCAGCAGTTACTCGAGGGGGGCCGGGGCCAAAAACATTCAGTACTTC. Protein product: CASSYSRGAGAKNIQYF.

This rearrangement joins TRBV7-3 to TRBJ1-1, with D hard to call. Trimming removed 5 bases from V and 5 bases from J, with 18 bases in between. Germline V gene data show CDR1 as SGHTA and CDR2 as FQGTGA. CDR3 size: 15 residues. CDR3 bases: TGTGCCAGCAGCCCTATGAGTACGATGGCAACTGAAGCTTTCTTT. It is translated as CASSPMSTMATEAFF.

This clonotype occurred many times. The rearrangement joins TRBV12-3 or TRBV12-4 to TRBJ2-3; no reliable D call. Trimming pared 6 bases from V and 3 bases from J, leaving 13 bases between. The CDR3 consists of 14 residues. The CDR3 protein is CASRTTWRTDTQYF. The CDR3 DNA sequence: TGTGCCAGCAGGACCACATGGCGGACAGATACGCAGTATTTT.

This clonotype was detected a few times. V usage is TRBV10-3 and J usage is TRBJ2-5; TRBD1 matches 9 bases. V dropped 9 bases and J dropped 3; count of bases not matched to a gene: 2. The germline CDR1 and CDR2 sequences are ENHRY and SYGVKD. This CDR3 comprises 12 residues. CDR3 sequence reads: CAIQGAEETQYF. CDR3 in DNA: TGTGCCATACAGGGGGCGGAAGAGACCCAGTACTTC.

The table lists this clonotype with many counts. J is TRBJ1-2 and V is TRBV18; D unresolved. Trimming pared 4 bases from V and 3 bases from J, leaving 12 bases between. The CDR3 covers 14 residues. The V gene's germline CDR1 is KGHSH and CDR2 LQKENI. CDR3 coding DNA: TGTGCCAGCTCACTAGGACGGAAAGACTATGGCTACACCTTC. Translation: CASSLGRKDYGYTF.

This clonotype has at least ten counts. The chain has TRBV5-1 and TRBJ2-7; 7 bases map to TRBD2. This CDR3 contains 14 residues. Germline V gene sequence: CDR1 SGHRS, CDR2 YFSETQ. V shed 2 bases, J shed 7 bases, and the junction held 9 bases outside the gene matches. CDR3 loop: CASSFGAGDEEQYF. CDR3 in DNA: TGCGCCAGCAGCTTCGGGGCGGGAGACGAAGAGCAGTACTTC. Filled out from reference TRBV5-1 and TRBJ2-7, the complete variable domain reads KAGVTQTPRYLIKTRGQQVTLSCSPISGHRSVSWYQQTPGQGLQFLFEYFSETQRNKGNFPGRFSGRQFSNSRSEMNVSTLELGDSALYLCASSFGAGDEEQYFGPGTRLTVT.

This clonotype showed up many times. The DNA for the CDR3 is TGCAGTGCTTTTAGCACAGATACGCAGTATTTT. Translating it yields CSAFSTDTQYF. The V gene is TRBV20-1, the J gene TRBJ2-3; D is undetermined. The germline V and J ends were trimmed by 5 bases and 0 bases, with 3 bases remaining between them. Per germline, CDR1 DFQATT and CDR2 SNEGSKA (reference sequence). This CDR3 is built from 11 residues.

There are many counts of this clonotype. The CDR3 DNA sequence: TGCGCCAGCAGCCCCTCCGGGGACTATATGGGCACAGATACGCAGTATTTT. As protein: CASSPSGDYMGTDTQYF. The chain couples TRBV5-1 to TRBJ2-3, with 7 bases matching TRBD2. The CDR3 covers 17 residues. CDR1 is SGHRS and CDR2 is YFSETQ in the germline V gene. The ends lost 4 bases at V and 1 base at J; junction bases unmatched: 12. Using reference TRBV5-1 and TRBJ2-3 for the parts outside the CDR3, the full variable domain is KAGVTQTPRYLIKTRGQQVTLSCSPISGHRSVSWYQQTPGQGLQFLFEYFSETQRNKGNFPGRFSGRQFSNSRSEMNVSTLELGDSALYLCASSPSGDYMGTDTQYFGPGTRLTVL.

This clonotype has at least ten counts. This sequence joins TRBV20-1 and TRBJ2-1; perhaps D is TRBD1 or TRBD2 (6 bases each). The V gene lost 3 bases and the J gene lost 7 bases, with 13 bases spanning the gap. The CDR3 totals 13 residues. Germline V gene data show CDR1 as DFQATT and CDR2 as SNEGSKA (reference sequence). The CDR3 loop reads CSARGGIGNEQFF. DNA of the CDR3: TGCAGTGCTAGGGGGGGCATCGGGAATGAGCAGTTCTTC.

Many counts were recorded for this clonotype. The chain carries TRBV29-1 and TRBJ2-5, with 7 bases that match TRBD1. The trim removed 4 bases at V and 5 bases at J, leaving 10 bases unmatched. CDR1 is SQVTM and CDR2 is ANQGSEA in the germline V gene. The CDR3 length is 14 residues. CDR3: CSVGITGVGETQYF. CDR3 coding DNA: TGCAGCGTTGGGATCACAGGGGTCGGGGAGACCCAGTACTTC. The full variable domain, in which reference TRBV29-1 and TRBJ2-5 provide the parts outside the CDR3, is SAVISQKPSRDICQRGTSLTIQCQVDSQVTMMFWYRQQPGQSLTLIATANQGSEATYESGFVIDKFPISRPNLTFSTLTVSNMSPEDSSIYLCSVGITGVGETQYFGPGTRLLVL.

The genes are TRBV6-2 or TRBV6-3 and TRBJ2-1; D may be TRBD2 (6 bases). With 4 bases removed from V and 8 bases from J, the gap between germline ends came to 21 bases. Germline-derived CDR1 and CDR2 are MNHEY and SVGEGT. The CDR3 spans 16 residues. The CDR3 loop is CASSSTPSEGTDEQFF. CDR3 nucleotides: TGTGCCAGCAGTTCCACTCCTAGCGAGGGGACGGATGAGCAGTTCTTC.

This clonotype was counted ten times or more. The chain carries TRBV7-9 and TRBJ2-5; 7 nucleotides align to TRBD2. This CDR3 is built from 16 residues. The junction had 9 bases not matched to a gene; V was cut back by 4 bases and J by 1 base. Germline-derived CDR1 and CDR2 are SEHNR and FQNEAQ (reference sequence). The chain's CDR3 is CASSWRPSGAQETQYF. The CDR3 coding sequence is TGTGCCAGCAGCTGGCGGCCTAGCGGAGCCCAAGAGACCCAGTACTTC. Based on the CDR3 plus reference TRBV7-9 and TRBJ2-5, the full variable domain is DTGVSQNPRHKITKRGQNVTFRCDPISEHNRLYWYRQTLGQGPEFLTYFQNEAQLEKSRLLSDRFSAERPKGSFSTLEIQRTEQGDSAMYLCASSWRPSGAQETQYFGPGTRLLVL.

This clonotype was seen a handful of times. The CDR3 is CASSQGGFQETQYF. CDR3 sequence (DNA): TGTGCCAGCAGCCAAGGAGGGTTCCAAGAGACCCAGTACTTC. V usage is TRBV3-1 and J usage is TRBJ2-5; D might be TRBD2 (5 bases). Trimming stripped 1 base from V and 1 base from J, with 7 bases between. Germline loops: CDR1 LGHDT, CDR2 YNNKEL (reference sequence). This CDR3 is built from 14 residues.